The clone carrying this TCR beta chain was seen many times. Its antigen is not identified. This sample was included in a study of CD8 T cells in ankylosing spondylitis. Study conclusions and caveats: Significant enrichment of disease-linked clones was reported in matched ankylosing spondylitis synovial fluid. A motif of 7 to 9 highly homologous TCR beta variants was seen as apparently characteristic of ankylosing spondylitis blood.

It was by quantitative 5'-RACE with molecular barcodes that TCR beta libraries were made. TCRdb re-derived calls from the 5' RACE reads in MiXCR, one entry per CDR3 protein. The sample holds 150,000 or so distinct CDR3 sequences, roughly 11% seen once. The material sequenced was blood, either unsorted or a sorted T cell fraction (not recorded which). This TCR came from a male donor with ankylosing spondylitis or in good health (not recorded which).

CDR3 loop: CSVKTGGDNQPQHF. CDR3 coding DNA: TGCAGTGTAAAGACAGGGGGCGACAATCAGCCCCAGCATTTT. The chain combines TRBV20-1 with TRBJ1-5; 10 bases fit TRBD1. Germline V CDR1 and CDR2: DFQATT, SNEGSKA (reference sequence). The CDR3 has 14 amino acids. Unmatched junction bases numbered 6, after V lost 7 bases and J lost 3 bases.